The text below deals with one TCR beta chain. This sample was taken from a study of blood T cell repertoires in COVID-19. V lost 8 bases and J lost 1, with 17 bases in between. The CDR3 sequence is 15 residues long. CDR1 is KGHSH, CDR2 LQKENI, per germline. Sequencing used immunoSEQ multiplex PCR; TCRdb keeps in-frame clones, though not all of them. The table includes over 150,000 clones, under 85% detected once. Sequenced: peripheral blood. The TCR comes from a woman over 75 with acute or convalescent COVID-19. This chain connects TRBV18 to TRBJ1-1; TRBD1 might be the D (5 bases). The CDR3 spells CASQREGTKNTEAFF. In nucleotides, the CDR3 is TGTGCCAGCCAGAGGGAGGGGACTAAGAACACTGAAGCTTTCTTT.